This T cell receptor beta chain was recorded in a study of cytomegalovirus exposure and HLA in healthy donors. PCR primers comprised 60 Vbeta and 13 Jbeta primers. Measured with immunoSEQ multiplex PCR; TCRdb has only the in-frame clones, and not every one. The data contain around 230,000 clones, roughly 85% of them singletons. The V gene lost 2 bases and the J gene lost 1 base, with 14 bases spanning the gap. The germline gives CDR1 MNHEY, CDR2 SVGAGI. The CDR3 spans 16 residues. This receptor was identified in a male donor in good health and CMV-seronegative. The gene calls are TRBV6-5 and TRBJ1-1; a weak D match, TRBD1 (5 bases). The material sequenced was PBMCs. CDR3 DNA sequence: TGTGCCAGCAGTTACCAGACAGTCGTCTCGAACACTGAAGCTTTCTTT. This sequence encodes CASSYQTVVSNTEAFF.